The rows below give T cell receptor beta chains drawn from one sample of a study of blood T cell repertoires in COVID-19. Some clones are missing from TCRdb's copy, which holds only in-frame ones; the method was immunoSEQ multiplex PCR. The sample shows 70,000 to 90,000 clones, around 82% of them seen only once. The material sequenced was peripheral blood. The receptors derive from a woman aged 80 or older with acute or convalescent COVID-19. The CDR3 runs from the conserved cysteine through the conserved F or W. D genes are given only for firm matches. A row's size may be missing; if present it is once, few, many or a size class.

J gene: TRBJ1-1; D gene: TRBD1; clone size: NA; V gene: TRBV3-1/TRBV3-2; CDR3 protein: CASSPTGEVAFF; CDR3 DNA: TGTGCCAGCAGCCCGACAGGGGAGGTAGCTTTCTTT
J gene: TRBJ2-3; D gene: TRBD2; clone size: once; V gene: TRBV6-4; CDR3 protein: CASSDNGRGDTQYF; CDR3 DNA: TGTGCCAGCAGTGACAACGGGAGGGGAGATACGCAGTATTTT
J gene: TRBJ2-1; D gene: TRBD2; clone size: few; V gene: TRBV3-1/TRBV3-2; CDR3 protein: CASSQAYAGGSYNEQFF; CDR3 DNA: TGTGCCAGCAGCCAAGCATATGCGGGAGGCTCCTACAATGAGCAGTTCTTC
J gene: TRBJ2-2; D gene: NA; clone size: NA; V gene: TRBV28; CDR3 protein: CASSLSRSTGELFF; CDR3 DNA: TGTGCCAGCAGTTTGAGCCGGTCCACCGGGGAGCTGTTTTTT
J gene: TRBJ2-2; D gene: TRBD2; clone size: NA; V gene: TRBV10-1; CDR3 protein: CASRPSGVQELFF; CDR3 DNA: TGCGCCAGCAGACCTAGCGGGGTGCAGGAGCTGTTTTTT
J gene: TRBJ1-1; D gene: TRBD1; clone size: NA; V gene: TRBV12-3/TRBV12-4; CDR3 protein: CASSYRGNTEAFF; CDR3 DNA: TGTGCCAGCAGTTACAGGGGGAACACTGAAGCTTTCTTT
J gene: TRBJ1-1; D gene: TRBD1; clone size: NA; V gene: TRBV9; CDR3 protein: CASSGSRGTEAFF; CDR3 DNA: TGTGCCAGCAGCGGTAGCAGGGGGACTGAAGCTTTCTTT
J gene: TRBJ2-5; D gene: TRBD1; clone size: NA; V gene: TRBV27; CDR3 protein: CASSFGTGGSETQYF; CDR3 DNA: TGTGCCAGCAGTTTTGGGACAGGGGGATCAGAGACCCAGTACTTC
J gene: TRBJ1-1; D gene: NA; clone size: NA; V gene: TRBV24-1; CDR3 protein: CATGNLENTEAFF; CDR3 DNA: TGTGCCACCGGTAACTTAGAGAACACTGAAGCTTTCTTT
J gene: TRBJ1-1; D gene: TRBD1; clone size: NA; V gene: TRBV19; CDR3 protein: CASSSQGGRGDTEAFF; CDR3 DNA: TGTGCCAGTAGTAGTCAGGGAGGCAGGGGGGACACTGAAGCTTTCTTT
J gene: TRBJ2-7; D gene: NA; clone size: NA; V gene: TRBV19; CDR3 protein: CASSMGRSNEQYF; CDR3 DNA: TGTGCCAGTAGTATGGGCAGAAGTAACGAGCAGTACTTC
J gene: TRBJ1-5; D gene: TRBD1; clone size: NA; V gene: TRBV19; CDR3 protein: CASSTRSGTVLSNQPQHF; CDR3 DNA: TGTGCCAGTAGTACCCGTTCGGGGACAGTCCTTAGCAATCAGCCCCAGCATTTT
J gene: TRBJ2-7; D gene: NA; clone size: NA; V gene: TRBV7-2; CDR3 protein: CASSQARSYEQYF; CDR3 DNA: TGTGCCAGCAGCCAAGCCCGCTCCTACGAGCAGTACTTC
J gene: TRBJ2-2; D gene: NA; clone size: NA; V gene: TRBV2; CDR3 protein: CASRNSGELFF; CDR3 DNA: TGTGCCAGCAGAAACAGCGGGGAGCTGTTTTTT
J gene: TRBJ1-2; D gene: NA; clone size: NA; V gene: TRBV3-1/TRBV3-2; CDR3 protein: CASSQFSRDGYTF; CDR3 DNA: TGTGCCAGCAGCCAATTTTCCCGCGATGGCTACACCTTC
J gene: TRBJ2-7; D gene: NA; clone size: NA; V gene: TRBV25-1; CDR3 protein: CASRVGQEQYF; CDR3 DNA: TGTGCCAGCAGGGTAGGACAGGAGCAGTACTTC
J gene: TRBJ2-2; D gene: TRBD2; clone size: NA; V gene: TRBV5-4; CDR3 protein: CASSPRRGTSGMNTGELFF; CDR3 DNA: TGTGCCAGCAGCCCGAGGCGAGGCACTAGCGGGATGAACACCGGGGAGCTGTTTTTT
J gene: TRBJ2-1; D gene: NA; clone size: NA; V gene: TRBV5-1; CDR3 protein: CASSPEGPNGEQFF; CDR3 DNA: TGCGCCAGCAGCCCGGAGGGGCCTAATGGTGAGCAGTTCTTC
J gene: TRBJ2-1; D gene: NA; clone size: NA; V gene: TRBV10-3; CDR3 protein: CAISTRTSGNEQFF; CDR3 DNA: TGTGCCATCAGCACCCGGACTTCCGGCAATGAGCAGTTCTTC
J gene: TRBJ2-7; D gene: NA; clone size: NA; V gene: TRBV28; CDR3 protein: CASTGAYEQYF; CDR3 DNA: TGTGCCAGCACAGGGGCCTACGAGCAGTACTTC
J gene: TRBJ2-2; D gene: NA; clone size: once; V gene: TRBV9; CDR3 protein: CASSVGSAITGELFF; CDR3 DNA: TGTGCCAGCAGCGTAGGAAGTGCGATCACCGGGGAGCTGTTTTTT
J gene: TRBJ1-4; D gene: NA; clone size: NA; V gene: TRBV19; CDR3 protein: CASSRPDNRVDEKLFF; CDR3 DNA: TGTGCCAGTAGTCGACCCGACAACAGGGTGGACGAAAAACTGTTTTTT
J gene: TRBJ1-1; D gene: NA; clone size: NA; V gene: TRBV7-2; CDR3 protein: CASSLARGGTEAFF; CDR3 DNA: TGTGCCAGCAGCTTAGCGCGGGGGGGGACTGAAGCTTTCTTT
J gene: TRBJ1-3; D gene: TRBD1; clone size: few; V gene: TRBV6-5; CDR3 protein: CASRDSGNTIYF; CDR3 DNA: TGTGCCAGCCGGGACAGCGGAAACACCATATATTTT
J gene: TRBJ1-5; D gene: NA; clone size: NA; V gene: TRBV5-5; CDR3 protein: CASSLWGEGDQPQHF; CDR3 DNA: TGTGCCAGCAGCTTGTGGGGGGAAGGGGATCAGCCCCAGCATTTT
J gene: TRBJ2-1; D gene: TRBD2; clone size: NA; V gene: TRBV24-1; CDR3 protein: CATSAITGGPYNEQFF; CDR3 DNA: TGTGCCACCAGTGCTATCACGGGAGGGCCCTACAATGAGCAGTTCTTC
J gene: TRBJ1-1; D gene: TRBD1; clone size: NA; V gene: TRBV3-1/TRBV3-2; CDR3 protein: CASSETGKATEAFF; CDR3 DNA: TGTGCCAGCAGCGAGACAGGGAAGGCCACTGAAGCTTTCTTT
J gene: TRBJ1-2; D gene: NA; clone size: NA; V gene: TRBV6-6; CDR3 protein: CASSFEVANYGYTF; CDR3 DNA: TGTGCCAGCAGTTTTGAGGTAGCTAACTATGGCTACACCTTC
J gene: TRBJ2-5; D gene: TRBD1; clone size: once; V gene: TRBV5-5; CDR3 protein: CASSRQTGPSETQYF; CDR3 DNA: TGTGCCAGCAGTCGTCAGACAGGGCCATCGGAGACCCAGTACTTC
J gene: TRBJ1-1; D gene: TRBD1; clone size: few; V gene: TRBV2; CDR3 protein: CASRVGQTNTEAFF; CDR3 DNA: TGTGCCAGCAGGGTGGGACAGACGAACACTGAAGCTTTCTTT
J gene: TRBJ1-5; D gene: NA; clone size: NA; V gene: TRBV29-1; CDR3 protein: CSVLEQGEGQPQHF; CDR3 DNA: TGCAGCGTCTTAGAACAGGGTGAGGGGCAGCCCCAGCATTTT
J gene: TRBJ2-7; D gene: TRBD1; clone size: NA; V gene: TRBV11-2; CDR3 protein: CASSLDREIILPREQYF; CDR3 DNA: TGTGCCAGCAGCCTCGACAGGGAAATTATCCTCCCGCGGGAGCAGTACTTC
J gene: TRBJ1-1; D gene: NA; clone size: NA; V gene: TRBV28; CDR3 protein: CASSFGRVTTEAFF; CDR3 DNA: TGTGCCAGCAGTTTCGGCAGGGTCACCACTGAAGCTTTCTTT
J gene: TRBJ2-5; D gene: NA; clone size: NA; V gene: TRBV3-1/TRBV3-2; CDR3 protein: CASSPGVRPQETQYF; CDR3 DNA: TGTGCCAGCAGCCCAGGGGTCAGGCCCCAAGAGACCCAGTACTTC
J gene: TRBJ2-1; D gene: TRBD1; clone size: NA; V gene: TRBV7-8; CDR3 protein: CASSYPGQGGFNEQFF; CDR3 DNA: TGTGCCAGCAGCTACCCGGGACAGGGAGGGTTCAATGAGCAGTTCTTC
J gene: TRBJ1-1; D gene: TRBD1; clone size: NA; V gene: TRBV29-1; CDR3 protein: CSVRGQGGTEAFF; CDR3 DNA: TGCAGCGTTCGGGGACAGGGGGGCACTGAAGCTTTCTTT
J gene: TRBJ2-2; D gene: NA; clone size: NA; V gene: TRBV5-1; CDR3 protein: CASSAGDTGELFF; CDR3 DNA: TGCGCCAGCAGTGCAGGTGACACCGGGGAGCTGTTTTTT
J gene: TRBJ1-2; D gene: NA; clone size: NA; V gene: TRBV12-3/TRBV12-4; CDR3 protein: CASSQGGGYTF; CDR3 DNA: TGTGCCAGCAGTCAGGGTGGTGGCTACACCTTC
J gene: TRBJ2-7; D gene: TRBD1; clone size: NA; V gene: TRBV5-1; CDR3 protein: CASSLPGTAHEQYF; CDR3 DNA: TGCGCCAGCAGCTTGCCCGGGACAGCCCACGAGCAGTACTTC
J gene: TRBJ2-7; D gene: TRBD1; clone size: NA; V gene: TRBV5-5; CDR3 protein: CASTPMTGPNEQYF; CDR3 DNA: TGTGCCAGCACGCCAATGACAGGGCCGAACGAGCAGTACTTC
J gene: TRBJ1-1; D gene: NA; clone size: NA; V gene: TRBV3-1/TRBV3-2; CDR3 protein: CASSHQGLNTEAFF; CDR3 DNA: TGTGCCAGCAGCCATCAGGGGTTGAACACTGAAGCTTTCTTT
J gene: TRBJ1-5; D gene: NA; clone size: NA; V gene: TRBV11-3; CDR3 protein: CASSLALFNLYSNQPQHF; CDR3 DNA: TGTGCCAGCAGCTTAGCACTCTTTAACCTGTATAGCAATCAGCCCCAGCATTTT
J gene: TRBJ1-4; D gene: NA; clone size: NA; V gene: TRBV5-1; CDR3 protein: CASSWGPTGREEKLFF; CDR3 DNA: TGCGCCAGCAGCTGGGGGCCAACAGGGAGGGAAGAAAAACTGTTTTTT
J gene: TRBJ2-5; D gene: TRBD1; clone size: NA; V gene: TRBV5-1; CDR3 protein: CASSLASGTGGAETQYF; CDR3 DNA: TGCGCCAGCAGCTTGGCCTCAGGGACAGGGGGCGCAGAGACCCAGTACTTC
J gene: TRBJ2-5; D gene: NA; clone size: NA; V gene: TRBV10-2; CDR3 protein: CASKAGVAETQYF; CDR3 DNA: TGCGCCAGCAAAGCAGGGGTGGCAGAGACCCAGTACTTC
J gene: TRBJ1-2; D gene: NA; clone size: NA; V gene: TRBV12-3/TRBV12-4; CDR3 protein: CASSVGFNYGYTF; CDR3 DNA: TGTGCCAGCAGTGTCGGGTTTAACTATGGCTACACCTTC
J gene: TRBJ1-5; D gene: TRBD1; clone size: NA; V gene: TRBV7-8; CDR3 protein: CASSYNSGGYQPQHF; CDR3 DNA: TGTGCCAGCAGCTATAATTCAGGGGGCTATCAGCCCCAGCATTTT
J gene: TRBJ2-7; D gene: TRBD1; clone size: NA; V gene: TRBV5-1; CDR3 protein: CASSPQQGFVFEQYF; CDR3 DNA: TGCGCCAGCAGCCCACAACAGGGGTTCGTCTTCGAGCAGTACTTC
J gene: TRBJ2-1; D gene: TRBD2; clone size: once; V gene: TRBV24-1; CDR3 protein: CATSSGLVDEQFF; CDR3 DNA: TGTGCCACCTCCTCGGGACTAGTTGATGAGCAGTTCTTC
J gene: TRBJ1-1; D gene: NA; clone size: NA; V gene: TRBV29-1; CDR3 protein: CSVGLGNTEAFF; CDR3 DNA: TGCAGCGTCGGACTGGGGAACACTGAAGCTTTCTTT
J gene: TRBJ1-5; D gene: NA; clone size: NA; V gene: TRBV6-5; CDR3 protein: CASRSQGGQPQHF; CDR3 DNA: TGTGCCAGCCGATCCCAGGGAGGTCAGCCCCAGCATTTT
J gene: TRBJ2-7; D gene: TRBD1; clone size: NA; V gene: TRBV9; CDR3 protein: CASSVAGTGAGEQYF; CDR3 DNA: TGTGCCAGCAGCGTAGCCGGGACAGGGGCCGGAGAGCAGTACTTC
J gene: TRBJ2-4; D gene: TRBD2; clone size: NA; V gene: TRBV28; CDR3 protein: CASRQLAGAQRVNIQYF; CDR3 DNA: TGTGCCAGCAGACAACTAGCGGGAGCCCAGCGGGTGAACATTCAGTACTTC
J gene: TRBJ1-5; D gene: TRBD1; clone size: NA; V gene: TRBV9; CDR3 protein: CASSAGGDSRVQPQHF; CDR3 DNA: TGTGCCAGCAGCGCGGGGGGGGACAGTCGAGTTCAGCCCCAGCATTTT